These 5 T cell receptor beta chains came from one sample sequenced in a study of T cells in Graves' hyperthyroidism and ophthalmopathy. The source material, RNA transcripts, was used to amplify TCR beta CDR3 regions. The TCR CDR3 was amplified in a first-round RT-PCR using the HTBI primer set. From the multiplex PCR reads, TCRdb called clonotypes with MiXCR, one entry per CDR3 protein. The sample has about 500,000 distinct CDR3 sequences, 15% to 20% seen once. The sequencing input was blood. The receptors here all came from a woman in her 30s with Graves' ophthalmopathy.

A remark on this clonotype: One base away lies a much larger clone, so this may be a sequencing read error. The V call is TRBV6-1, the J call TRBJ2-1, with D perhaps matching TRBD2 (5 bases). CDR1 MNHNS and CDR2 SASEGT come from the germline V gene. This CDR3 contains 15 residues. CDR3 DNA sequence: TGTGCCAGCGGTGAACGTAGCGATATAAGCAATGAGCAGTTCTTC. Encoded protein: CASGERSDISNEQFF.

This clonotype was recorded at least ten times. J is TRBJ2-1 and V is TRBV5-1; the match to TRBD1 covers 9 bases. CDR1 is SGHRS, CDR2 YFSETQ, per germline. The CDR3 consists of 14 residues. Trimming cost V 3 bases and J 9 bases; bases outside gene matches: 7. CDR3 region: CASSWITGGREQFF. The CDR3 region has the DNA TGCGCCAGCAGCTGGATTACAGGGGGCCGTGAGCAGTTCTTC.

This clonotype has a count of ten or more. The CDR3 loop reads CSAKRTGLYEQYF. CDR3 DNA sequence: TGCAGTGCTAAACGGACAGGGCTCTACGAGCAGTACTTC. This chain joins TRBV20-1 and TRBJ2-7, with TRBD1 identical over 8 bases. This CDR3 comprises 13 residues. Germline CDR1 DFQATT, CDR2 SNEGSKA (reference sequence). V dropped 4 bases and J dropped 3; count of bases not matched to a gene: 5.

As regards this clonotype: Just one base apart from a much larger clone, this may be a read error. The genes are TRBV29-1 and TRBJ1-1, with 8 bases lining up with TRBD1. The CDR3 covers 14 residues. Per germline, CDR1 SQVTM and CDR2 ANQGSEA. The chain's CDR3 is CSVAHRTGNTETFF. CDR3 nucleotides: TGCAGCGTCGCCCATAGGACAGGGAACACTGAAACTTTCTTT.

This clonotype was picked up a small number of times. The rearrangement uses TRBV6-2 or TRBV6-3 and TRBJ2-5, with unresolved D. The germline V gene has CDR1 MNHEY and CDR2 SVGEGT. The CDR3 has 12 amino acids. The V end was cut by 2 bases, the J end by 5 bases, with 6 bases between. The CDR3 loop is CASSYGRETQYF. CDR3 nucleotides: TGTGCCAGCAGTTACGGCAGGGAGACCCAGTACTTC.